This entry lists 9 T cell receptor beta chains sequenced from one sample in a study of Ad26.COV2.S vaccination and SARS-CoV-2 variants. Clones were sequenced by immunoSEQ multiplex PCR, and TCRdb holds only the in-frame ones, with some missing. The repertoire holds about 480,000 clones, roughly 87% seen once, with over 10% in the top ten. Treatment denoted: about 20 received Ad26.COV2.S at low or high dose, single or two shots; 5 received placebo; per-sample allocation not given. Sampling happened 63 days after the first vaccine or placebo injection. Material: peripheral blood, obtained in a trial of Ad26.COV2.S vaccine versus placebo. The receptors come from a person aged 18-65 years who received the Ad26.COV2.S COVID-19 vaccine or a placebo.

This sequence joins TRBV1 and TRBJ2-3; TRBD2 is the table's D call and was not checked against the DNA. TRBV1 is an annotated pseudogene. CDR3 length equals 18 residues. For the CDR3, the DNA is TGCACCAGCAGCCAAGGTAGGGGAGCGGGGGGAAAGGCAGATACGCAGTATTTT. Protein sequence: CTSSQGRGAGGKADTQYF.

The chain combines TRBV6-6 with TRBJ2-1, with TRBD2 identical over 10 bases. CDR3 length: 15 residues. The germline CDR1 and CDR2 sequences are MNHNY and SVGAGI (reference sequence). V was pared by 6 bases and J by 4 bases, with 6 bases of the junction left unmatched. Written as DNA, the CDR3 is TGTGCCAGCAGCCCCGGACTAGCGGTTTACAATGAGCAGTTCTTC. This translates into CASSPGLAVYNEQFF.

The chain couples TRBV7-2 to TRBJ2-7; 10 bases agree with TRBD1. This CDR3 is built from 15 residues. The V and J ends lost 0 bases and 7 bases, in that order; junction bases with no gene match: 6. In germline, CDR1 is SGHTA, CDR2 FQGNSA. CDR3 protein: CASSLAGTGVVEQYF. The CDR3 DNA is TGTGCCAGCAGCTTAGCAGGGACAGGGGTTGTGGAGCAGTACTTC.

Details on this clone: This CDR3 is missing its conserved last phenylalanine or tryptophan, likely due to a read error. No DNA is shown, since the ends of the CDR3 on it are uncertain; the CDR3 is the one TCRdb lists. The CDR3 spells CASSYGGHVNRI. The V gene is TRBV7-3, the J gene TRBJ1-6; TRBD1 was called by the table and not checked on the DNA. Germline V lookup: CDR1 SGHTA, CDR2 FQGTGA. The CDR3 adds up to 12 amino acids, both ends counted.

V and J are TRBV5-1 and TRBJ2-1; the D gene is possibly TRBD2 (5 bases). V lost 5 bases and J 0 bases, leaving 9 bases between the germline ends. Germline V gives CDR1 SGHRS, CDR2 YFSETQ. This CDR3 is built from 14 residues. The CDR3 nucleotides read TGCGCCAGCAGTACCCGGGGCTCCTACAATGAGCAGTTCTTC. Translation: CASSTRGSYNEQFF. Variable domain in full (rest from reference TRBV5-1 and TRBJ2-1): KAGVTQTPRYLIKTRGQQVTLSCSPISGHRSVSWYQQTPGQGLQFLFEYFSETQRNKGNFPGRFSGRQFSNSRSEMNVSTLELGDSALYLCASSTRGSYNEQFFGPGTRLTVL.

The chain uses TRBV29-1 and TRBJ2-7; 7 positions match TRBD2. The germline V gene has CDR1 SQVTM and CDR2 ANQGSEA. This CDR3 has 13 residues. J was trimmed by 4 bases and V by 5 bases; bases with no gene match: 8. The CDR3 nucleotides are TGCAGCGTTAGGACTAGTCCCACATACGAGCAGTACTTC. Translated, it gives CSVRTSPTYEQYF.

This chain connects TRBV6-1 to TRBJ2-7; possible D gene TRBD1, 6 bases. V was clipped by 1 base and J by 2 bases, with 12 bases between them. CDR3 length equals 15 residues. Per the germline V gene, CDR1 is MNHNS and CDR2 is SASEGT. The CDR3 DNA sequence: TGTGCCAGCAGTGAAGGGGGGCGAGGCCCCTACGAGCAGTACTTC. This codes for CASSEGGRGPYEQYF.

V gene TRBV6-5 combines with J gene TRBJ1-2; D is uncertain. V was trimmed by 2 bases and J by 7 bases, leaving 20 bases between them. The CDR3 extends over 16 amino acids. Germline-derived CDR1 and CDR2 are MNHEY and SVGAGI. The CDR3 DNA sequence: TGTGCCAGCAGTTACCACCCCACCGCCGGTCGTGTTGGCTACACCTTC. Amino acids: CASSYHPTAGRVGYTF.

V usage is TRBV19 and J usage is TRBJ2-1, with 8 bases lining up with TRBD2. This CDR3 is 15 amino acids long. Trimming took 5 bases from V and 4 from J; bases not matched to a gene: 7. The germline CDR1 and CDR2 sequences are LNHDA and SQIVND (reference sequence). The CDR3, as DNA: TGTGCCAGTAGTCAGGGACTAGGGTCATACAATGAGCAGTTCTTC. Amino acid sequence: CASSQGLGSYNEQFF.